One sample yielded the 32 T cell receptor beta chains listed below, sequenced in a study of blood T cells in healthy people across ages. Together with a sample-barcoded 5' primer, a J-beta primer mix was included in a second PCR lasting about 7 to 12 cycles. TCRdb reprocessed the 5' RACE reads with MiXCR, giving one entry per CDR3 protein. The table shows approximately 960,000 distinct CDR3 sequences, with around 29% occurring only once. The same sample was also studied in work on T cells of mothers and their children.

Sequencing used blood. The origin of the receptors is a woman aged 40-49 years in good health.

Details on this clonotype: A much larger clonotype is one base distant, so this may be a read error. The rearrangement uses TRBV11-2 and TRBJ2-5, with 7 bases identical to TRBD2. The CDR3 runs 17 residues. The germline gives CDR1 SGHAT, CDR2 FQNNGV. This chain's CDR3 is CASSIRRAGLSQETRYF. The CDR3 region has the DNA TGTGCCAGCAGCATCCGAAGAGCGGGGCTATCCCAAGAGACCCGGTACTTC.

This clonotype was seen a few times. This chain connects TRBV6-1 to TRBJ1-5; no clear D. Between the trimmed V and J ends, which lost 8 bases and 4 bases, there was a span of 21 bases. This CDR3 has 16 residues. CDR1 and CDR2 from the germline V gene are MNHNS and SASEGT. The CDR3 DNA is TGTGCCAGCTCCTCCCTGGGTACGAGCCAAAATCAGCCCCAGCATTTT. This encodes CASSSLGTSQNQPQHF.

This clonotype was seen more than once but under ten times. The rearrangement joins TRBV5-1 to TRBJ1-2; tentatively, D is TRBD1 (6 bases). Germline assignment: CDR1 SGHRS and CDR2 YFSETQ. V was shortened by 4 bases and J by 6 bases, with 19 bases between the two germline ends. The CDR3 totals 15 residues. CDR3 coding DNA: TGCGCCAGCAGCGGGGTCGACGGACAGCCAGATGGCTACACCTTC. This codes for CASSGVDGQPDGYTF.

The chain is built from TRBV28 and TRBJ2-3; TRBD1 might be the D (5 bases). Per the germline V gene, CDR1 is MDHEN and CDR2 is SYDVKM. CDR3 length: 15 residues. V shed 6 bases and J shed 2 bases, with 15 bases lying between them. The CDR3 nucleotides are TGTGCCAGCAGAGGGGCCAGGACCCCCACAGATACGCAGTATTTT. It codes for CASRGARTPTDTQYF.

The chain has TRBV2 and TRBJ1-2; D remains ambiguous. This CDR3 spans 15 amino acids. V gave up 4 bases and J gave up 0 bases, with 12 bases separating them. Germline CDR1 is SNHLY and CDR2 is FYNNEI. CDR3 in amino acids: CASSVPRVTNYGYTF. As DNA, the CDR3 is TGTGCCAGCAGTGTGCCGAGAGTTACTAACTATGGCTACACCTTC.

The J gene is TRBJ2-7, the V gene TRBV7-2; D is perhaps TRBD2 (7 bases). Trimming cost V 5 bases and J 3 bases, with 17 bases left between them. Looked up from germline, CDR1 is SGHTA and CDR2 is FQGNSA. This CDR3 is 15 amino acids long. CDR3 residues: CASSPYTGRVYEQYF. As DNA, the CDR3 is TGTGCCAGCAGCCCCTATACAGGGAGGGTCTACGAGCAGTACTTC.

As regards this clonotype: A much more abundant neighbour one base away suggests this may be a read error. The chain recombines TRBV29-1 with TRBJ1-2; 7 bases are shared with TRBD1. This CDR3 contains 11 residues. Germline CDR1 is SQVTM and CDR2 is ANQGSEA. The CDR3 region is CGVHRGYGYTF. CDR3 bases: TGCGGCGTCCACAGGGGCTATGGCTACACCTTC. Variable domain in full (rest from reference TRBV29-1 and TRBJ1-2): SAVISQKPSRDICQRGTSLTIQCQVDSQVTMMFWYRQQPGQSLTLIATANQGSEATYESGFVIDKFPISRPNLTFSTLTVSNMSPEDSSIYLCGVHRGYGYTFGSGTRLTVV.

This clonotype was counted ten times or more. The CDR3 loop reads CSANPAGGRGHGYTF. The CDR3 coding sequence is TGCAGTGCTAACCCGGCCGGGGGAAGGGGGCATGGCTACACCTTC. The genes are TRBV20-1 and TRBJ1-2; the match to TRBD1 covers 7 bases. Germline lookup yields CDR1 DFQATT and CDR2 SNEGSKA (reference sequence). Trimming at V came to 4 bases and at J to 6 bases, leaving 14 bases not matched to a gene. This CDR3 is 15 amino acids long.

The gene calls are TRBV12-3 or TRBV12-4 and TRBJ2-3, with TRBD2 matching over 14 bases. V shed 5 bases, J shed 1 base, and the junction held 5 bases outside the gene matches. The CDR3 has 17 residues. The CDR3 DNA is TGTGCCAGCAGTAGGACTAGCGGGGGGCGGGGCACAGATACGCAGTATTTT. This gives the protein CASSRTSGGRGTDTQYF.

This clonotype has a count of ten or more. The rearrangement joins TRBV5-1 to TRBJ2-5; 8 positions agree with TRBD1. CDR1 is SGHRS, CDR2 YFSETQ, per germline. This CDR3 is built from 15 residues. With 4 bases clipped from V and 3 bases from J, the junction kept 8 bases outside the gene matches. The CDR3 is CASSPGQGGEETQYF. The CDR3 region has the DNA TGCGCCAGCAGCCCAGGACAGGGTGGTGAAGAGACCCAGTACTTC.

This clonotype has ten or more counts. The genes are TRBV28 and TRBJ1-5, with a possible D match to TRBD1 (5 bases). Trimming pared 4 bases from V and 0 bases from J, leaving 13 bases between. This CDR3 has 16 amino acids. Germline V CDR1 and CDR2: MDHEN, SYDVKM. The CDR3: CASSSGGFYSNQPQHF. In DNA, the CDR3 is TGTGCCAGCAGTTCGGGGGGGTTTTATAGCAATCAGCCCCAGCATTTT.

Regarding this clonotype: One end of the junction does not line up with germline, which may come from a read error. The chain carries TRBV5-1 and TRBJ1-2; D gene unclear. Germline V gene data show CDR1 as SGHRS and CDR2 as YFSETQ. This CDR3 contains 14 residues. The CDR3 bases are TGCGTCAGCAGCTTCGAAGGACCTAACTATGGCTACACCTTC. It specifies CVSSFEGPNYGYTF.

The chain is built from TRBV27 and TRBJ2-3, with 7 nucleotides matching TRBD1. The CDR3 is 11 residues long. In germline, CDR1 is MNHEY, CDR2 SMNVEV (reference sequence). Unmatched junction bases numbered 6, after V lost 8 bases and J lost 10 bases. As DNA, the CDR3 is TGTGCCAGCCTGCGACAGGGAGCGCAGTATTTT. It specifies CASLRQGAQYF.

As for this clonotype: Compared with germline, one end of the junction differs, possibly owing to a read error. V is TRBV6-4 and J is TRBJ2-7; 15 bases are a match to TRBD2. The CDR3 covers 16 residues. The germline gives CDR1 MRHNA, CDR2 SNTAGT. The CDR3 sequence: CAGSDLGTSGRNEQYF. CDR3 coding DNA: TGTGCCGGCAGTGACTTGGGGACTAGCGGGAGGAATGAGCAGTACTTC.

This clonotype has ten or more counts. The chain carries TRBV5-1 and TRBJ2-1; D perhaps matches TRBD2 (5 bases). The CDR3 sequence is 14 residues long. Germline lookup yields CDR1 SGHRS and CDR2 YFSETQ. V was pared by 1 base and J by 7 bases, with 12 bases between. The CDR3 DNA reads TGCGCCAGCAGCTTGCAGCGGATTGGGAATGAGCAGTTCTTC. Amino acids: CASSLQRIGNEQFF.

This CDR3 is CASSYVGLNTEAFF. The CDR3 DNA reads as TGTGCCAGCAGTTACGTGGGGTTGAACACTGAAGCTTTCTTT. J is TRBJ1-1 and V is TRBV6-2 or TRBV6-3, with D uncertain. Germline V CDR1 and CDR2: MNHEY, SVGEGT. The CDR3 has 14 amino acids. V lost 2 bases, J lost 0 bases, and 7 bases lay in between.

As for this clonotype: This may be a read error: a much more frequent sequence differs by one nucleotide. The gene calls are TRBV29-1 and TRBJ2-3, with a possible D match to TRBD1 (6 bases). The CDR3 contains 17 residues. V lost 8 bases to trimming and J lost 2 bases, with 26 bases between them. Germline lookup yields CDR1 SQVTM and CDR2 ANQGSEA. CDR3 sequence (DNA): TGCAGCCCGGAGAAAAGGGGGACCCGACGCCCCACAGATACGCAGTATTTT. It specifies CSPEKRGTRRPTDTQYF.

The V and J genes are TRBV6-2 or TRBV6-3 and TRBJ2-7; 7 bases agree with TRBD1. CDR1 is MNHEY and CDR2 is SVGEGT in the germline V gene. J lost 2 bases, V lost 7 bases, and 5 bases had no gene match. The CDR3 length is 13 residues. The CDR3 sequence is CASKRQGPYEQYF. CDR3 bases: TGTGCCAGCAAGCGACAGGGCCCCTACGAGCAGTACTTC.

The rearrangement joins TRBV30 to TRBJ1-2, with D possibly matching TRBD1 (5 bases). The V end was cut by 2 bases, the J end by 3 bases, with 10 bases between. The germline V gene encodes CDR1 GTSNPN and CDR2 SVGIG (reference sequence). There are 13 residues in the CDR3. The CDR3 here is CAWSSGTHYGYTF. CDR3 nucleotides: TGTGCCTGGAGTTCGGGGACCCACTATGGCTACACCTTC.

A few counts support this clonotype. The chain has TRBV7-2 and TRBJ1-2; D is unresolved. The germline CDR1 and CDR2 sequences are SGHTA and FQGNSA. V lost 1 base and J lost 2, with 11 bases in between. The CDR3 length is 15 residues. The CDR3 DNA is TGTGCCAGCAGCTTAGACAGAATAGTCAACTATGGCTACACCTTC. Translation gives CASSLDRIVNYGYTF.

The chain couples TRBV12-3 or TRBV12-4 to TRBJ1-2, with 7 bases lining up with TRBD1. The CDR3 consists of 13 residues. After removal of 7 bases from V and 4 bases from J, the junction contained 6 bases not matched to a gene. The CDR3 is CASIHRGRYGYTF. The CDR3, as DNA: TGTGCCAGCATACACAGGGGACGCTATGGCTACACCTTC.

The sample holds one count of this clonotype. The junction shows a germline mismatch at one end, possibly a read error. This chain connects TRBV5-6 to TRBJ2-3; 13 bases line up with TRBD2. The CDR3 is 17 residues long. The germline gives CDR1 SGHDT, CDR2 YYEEEE. This CDR3 reads CVSSLVALAGGSDAQYF. CDR3 nucleotide sequence: TGCGTCAGCAGCTTGGTGGCACTAGCGGGGGGGTCAGATGCGCAGTATTTT. The whole variable domain, filled in from reference TRBV5-6 and TRBJ2-3, reads DAGVTQSPTHLIKTRGQQVTLRCSPKSGHDTVSWYQQALGQGPQFIFQYYEEEERQRGNFPDRFSGHQFPNYSSELNVNALLLGDSALYLCVSSLVALAGGSDAQYFGPGTRLTVL.

V gene TRBV20-1 combines with J gene TRBJ1-4, with D maybe TRBD1 (5 bases). V shed 6 bases and J shed 5 bases, with 19 bases lying between them. The germline CDR1 and CDR2 sequences are DFQATT and SNEGSKA (reference sequence). CDR3 length equals 15 residues. The CDR3 sequence is CSAGAPRRGNEKLFF. In DNA form, the CDR3 reads TGCAGTGCAGGAGCCCCCCGCCGGGGGAATGAAAAACTGTTTTTT.

The rearrangement links TRBV29-1 to TRBJ2-7, with a tentative D call TRBD2 (5 bases). The germline CDR1 and CDR2 sequences are SQVTM and ANQGSEA. V gave up 3 bases and J gave up 3 bases, with 12 bases separating them. The CDR3 has 13 residues. CDR3 sequence reads: CSVDILGDYEQYF. The CDR3 DNA reads TGCAGCGTTGACATCCTGGGAGACTACGAGCAGTACTTC.

The chain couples TRBV7-3 to TRBJ2-1, with 8 bases identical to TRBD1. With 0 bases clipped from V and 5 bases from J, the junction kept 6 bases outside the gene matches. The CDR3 extends over 16 amino acids. Germline V gene sequence: CDR1 SGHTA, CDR2 FQGTGA. Written as DNA, the CDR3 is TGTGCCAGCAGCTTAACGTCCGGACAGGGCAACAATGAGCAGTTCTTC. Its translation is CASSLTSGQGNNEQFF.

The sample holds many counts of this clonotype. The chain employs TRBV28 and TRBJ1-5; no firm D call. The germline V gene encodes CDR1 MDHEN and CDR2 SYDVKM. This CDR3 is 12 amino acids long. V was cut by 2 bases and J by 5 bases, with 4 bases left in between. CDR3 bases: TGTGCCAGCAGTTTACTCGATCAGCCCCAGCATTTT. This encodes CASSLLDQPQHF.

This clonotype appeared a few times. The gene calls are TRBV19 and TRBJ1-2; 7 nucleotides match TRBD1. Germline lookup yields CDR1 LNHDA and CDR2 SQIVND (reference sequence). The CDR3 totals 16 residues. Unmatched junction bases numbered 12, after V lost 6 bases and J lost 2 bases. CDR3: CASSSGQPLFNYGYTF. The CDR3 DNA sequence: TGTGCCAGTAGCTCGGGACAGCCGCTTTTCAACTATGGCTACACCTTC.

This clonotype appeared many times. The rearrangement links TRBV7-8 to TRBJ1-1; D gene unclear. Germline lookup yields CDR1 SGHVS and CDR2 FQNEAQ. Trimming removed 5 bases at V and 8 bases at J, with 18 bases between. The CDR3 has 14 residues. CDR3 DNA sequence: TGTGCCAGCAGCCAAACGTCCGGGAGATTCGAAGCTTTCTTT. This translates into CASSQTSGRFEAFF.

This clonotype was detected once. With a much larger clone just one base away, this may be a read error. The rearrangement uses TRBV28 and TRBJ2-6; D may be TRBD2 (6 bases). Germline CDR1 reads MDHEN; CDR2 reads SYDVKM. This CDR3 comprises 16 residues. The DNA for the CDR3 is TGTGCCAGCAGTTCCCATGGGGGAGGTGGGGCCAACGTCCGGACTTTC. It is translated as CASSSHGGGGANVRTF.

This clonotype was observed at least ten times. This chain links TRBV5-1 with TRBJ2-1; D is unclear. This CDR3 comprises 15 residues. Germline CDR1 and CDR2: SGHRS and YFSETQ. V lost 0 bases and J 7 bases, leaving 14 bases between the germline ends. The CDR3 is CASSLASVDPNEQFF. The CDR3 DNA sequence: TGCGCCAGCAGCTTGGCCTCGGTAGATCCGAATGAGCAGTTCTTC.

In its sample, this clonotype was seen many times. The chain combines TRBV6-5 with TRBJ2-7; maybe TRBD1 (5 bases). CDR3 size: 16 residues. Trimming removed 2 bases at V and 1 base at J, with 15 bases between. Per germline, CDR1 MNHEY and CDR2 SVGAGI. The CDR3 bases are TGTGCCAGCAGTTACGCGTCGACAGCGACATCCTACGAGCAGTACTTC. Protein product: CASSYASTATSYEQYF.

This clonotype came up a few times. The J gene is TRBJ2-5, the V gene TRBV27; 12 nucleotides line up with TRBD2. Germline V gives CDR1 MNHEY, CDR2 SMNVEV (reference sequence). V lost 5 bases and J lost 4; bases outside the gene matches: 8. The CDR3 sequence is 16 residues long. The CDR3 protein is CASSPGLLAGGETQYF. The CDR3 DNA reads as TGTGCCAGCAGTCCCGGCCTACTAGCGGGGGGAGAGACCCAGTACTTC.